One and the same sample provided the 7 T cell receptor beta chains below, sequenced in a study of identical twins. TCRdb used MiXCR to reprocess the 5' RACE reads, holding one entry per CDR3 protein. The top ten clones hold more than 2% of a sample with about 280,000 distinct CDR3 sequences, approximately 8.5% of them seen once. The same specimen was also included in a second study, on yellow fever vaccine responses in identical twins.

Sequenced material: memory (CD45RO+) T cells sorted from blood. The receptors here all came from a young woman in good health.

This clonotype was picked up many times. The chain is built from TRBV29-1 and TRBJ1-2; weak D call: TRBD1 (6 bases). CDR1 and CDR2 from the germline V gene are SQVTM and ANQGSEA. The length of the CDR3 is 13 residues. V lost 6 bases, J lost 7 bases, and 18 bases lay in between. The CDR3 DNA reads TGCAGCGTCGGACTTGAACAGGGTGGTGGCTACACCTTC. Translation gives CSVGLEQGGGYTF. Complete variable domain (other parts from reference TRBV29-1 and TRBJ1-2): SAVISQKPSRDICQRGTSLTIQCQVDSQVTMMFWYRQQPGQSLTLIATANQGSEATYESGFVIDKFPISRPNLTFSTLTVSNMSPEDSSIYLCSVGLEQGGGYTFGSGTRLTVV.

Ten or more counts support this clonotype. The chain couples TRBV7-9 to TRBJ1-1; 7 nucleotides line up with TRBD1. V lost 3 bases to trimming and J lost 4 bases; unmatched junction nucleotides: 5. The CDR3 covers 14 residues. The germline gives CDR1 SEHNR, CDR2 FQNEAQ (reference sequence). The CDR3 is CASSLTGLGTEAFF. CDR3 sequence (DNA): TGTGCCAGCAGCTTGACAGGGTTGGGCACTGAAGCTTTCTTT.

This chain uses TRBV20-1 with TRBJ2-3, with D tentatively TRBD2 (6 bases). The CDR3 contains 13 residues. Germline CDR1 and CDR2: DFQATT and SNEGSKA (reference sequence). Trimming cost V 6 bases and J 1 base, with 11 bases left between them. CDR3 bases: TGCAGTGCCAGGCCGGGGGGCACAGATACGCAGTATTTT. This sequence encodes CSARPGGTDTQYF.

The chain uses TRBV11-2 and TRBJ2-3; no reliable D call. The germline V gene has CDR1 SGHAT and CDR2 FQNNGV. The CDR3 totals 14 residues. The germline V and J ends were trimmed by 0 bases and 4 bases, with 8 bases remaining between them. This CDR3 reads CASSLDRLADTQYF. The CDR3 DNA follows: TGTGCCAGCAGCTTAGATCGCCTCGCAGATACGCAGTATTTT.

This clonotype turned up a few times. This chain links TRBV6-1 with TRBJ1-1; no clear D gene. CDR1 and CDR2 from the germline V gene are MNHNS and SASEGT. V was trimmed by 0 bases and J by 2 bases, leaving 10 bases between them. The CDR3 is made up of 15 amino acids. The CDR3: CASSEAELGNTEAFF. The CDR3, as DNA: TGTGCCAGCAGTGAAGCAGAACTGGGAAACACTGAAGCTTTCTTT.

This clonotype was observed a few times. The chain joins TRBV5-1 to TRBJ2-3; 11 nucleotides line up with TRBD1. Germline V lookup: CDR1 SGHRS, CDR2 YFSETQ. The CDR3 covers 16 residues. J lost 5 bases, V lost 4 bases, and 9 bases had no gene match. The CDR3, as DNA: TGCGCCAGCAGCCCCCTGGACAGGGGGCGCGAAGATACGCAGTATTTT. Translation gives CASSPLDRGREDTQYF.

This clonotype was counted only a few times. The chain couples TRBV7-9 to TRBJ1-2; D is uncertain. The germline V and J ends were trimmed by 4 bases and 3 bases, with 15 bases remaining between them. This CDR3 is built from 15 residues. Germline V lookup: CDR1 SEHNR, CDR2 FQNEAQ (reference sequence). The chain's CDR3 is CASSSHRMLDYGYTF. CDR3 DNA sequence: TGTGCCAGCAGCTCACACCGAATGTTGGACTATGGCTACACCTTC.